Presented here are 15 T cell receptor beta chains from one specimen sequenced in a study of CD8+ T cells in alopecia areata (dated by TCRdb to the late 2010s). To prepare the library, the immunoSEQ multiplex PCR assay was applied. RNA was extracted from all samples and reverse transcribed into cDNA as template for TCR sequencing. TCRdb took this table from immuneACCESS and kept in-frame rearrangements with V and J called. Such tables lack part of the clones; where checked against another copy, unresolved V genes explain under half of the gap, and the rest is unexplained. The sample contains 150,000 or so clones, more than 75% of them found a single time. Approximately 16% of the sample lies in the top ten. This sample's time point label indicates: baseline before oral tofacitinib. The sample was CD8+ T cells sorted from blood, taken at week 0. The receptors here all came from a human donor with alopecia areata.

The table lists this clone with a count of one. This chain links TRBV10-3 with TRBJ2-6; D gene uncertain. V was shortened by 9 bases and J by 4 bases, with 13 bases between the two germline ends. The CDR3 sequence is 14 residues long. CDR1 and CDR2 (germline): ENHRY, SYGVKD. CDR3 protein: CAILQETGANVLTF. The CDR3 DNA reads TGTGCCATACTCCAAGAGACCGGGGCCAACGTCCTGACTTTC.

The chain combines TRBV2 with TRBJ1-1; D gene unclear. The CDR3 is 13 residues long. Germline CDR1 and CDR2: SNHLY and FYNNEI. V was cut by 3 bases and J by 4 bases, with 9 bases left in between. Here the CDR3 reads CASSEARGTEAFF. The CDR3 nucleotides are TGTGCCAGCAGTGAGGCCCGGGGCACTGAAGCTTTCTTT.

The chain has TRBV2 and TRBJ2-7, with TRBD1 matching 8 bases. In germline, CDR1 is SNHLY, CDR2 FYNNEI. The CDR3 totals 15 residues. V shed 1 base and J 6 bases; nucleotides not matched to a gene: 8. CDR3 sequence reads: CASSEVRGRGPEQYF. The CDR3 region has the DNA TGTGCCAGCAGTGAAGTTCGGGGCAGGGGGCCCGAGCAGTACTTC. Based on the CDR3 plus reference TRBV2 and TRBJ2-7, the full variable domain is EPEVTQTPSHQVTQMGQEVILRCVPISNHLYFYWYRQILGQKVEFLVSFYNNEISEKSEIFDDQFSVERPDGSNFTLKIRSTKLEDSAMYFCASSEVRGRGPEQYFGPGTRLTVT.

This clone has just one count. The rearrangement links TRBV29-1 to TRBJ2-7; tentative D call: TRBD2 (5 bases). Germline-derived CDR1 and CDR2 are SQVTM and ANQGSEA. There are 14 residues in the CDR3. Trimming removed 2 bases at V and 6 bases at J, with 17 bases between. CDR3 loop: CSVELAGVILEQYF. The CDR3 DNA is TGCAGCGTTGAATTGGCCGGGGTGATCCTCGAGCAGTACTTC.

CDR3 in amino acids: CASSRGYEQYF. CDR3 coding DNA: TGTGCCAGCAGTCGGGGTTACGAGCAGTACTTC. This chain links TRBV7-9 with TRBJ2-7; maybe TRBD2 (5 bases). Per the germline V gene, CDR1 is SEHNR and CDR2 is FQNEAQ (reference sequence). The CDR3 consists of 11 residues. Trimming removed 6 bases at V and 4 bases at J, with 7 bases between.

Here the CDR3 reads CASSFNGEQFF. CDR3 nucleotide sequence: TGTGCCAGCAGTTTTAACGGAGAGCAGTTCTTC. V usage is TRBV27 and J usage is TRBJ2-1; D gene unclear. The V end was cut by 3 bases, the J end by 10 bases, with 7 bases between. The germline CDR1 and CDR2 sequences are MNHEY and SMNVEV (reference sequence). The CDR3 has 11 residues.

The chain couples TRBV29-1 to TRBJ2-1; 7 bases are shared with TRBD1. From germline, CDR1 is SQVTM and CDR2 ANQGSEA. The CDR3 runs to 16 residues. Trimming at V came to 0 bases and at J to 0 bases, leaving 5 bases not matched to a gene. The CDR3 coding sequence is TGCAGCGTTGAAGATTTCAGGGACAGCTCCTACAATGAGCAGTTCTTC. Translated, it gives CSVEDFRDSSYNEQFF.

The chain couples TRBV5-6 to TRBJ2-1, with 8 bases lining up with TRBD2. CDR3 size: 15 residues. From germline, CDR1 is SGHDT and CDR2 YYEEEE. V was pared by 5 bases and J by 0 bases, with 4 bases of the junction left unmatched. The CDR3 protein is CASSRLAHSYNEQFF. CDR3 DNA: TGTGCCAGCAGTCGACTAGCGCACTCCTACAATGAGCAGTTCTTC.

The CDR3 protein is CSVVPTNTGELFF. The DNA of the CDR3 is TGCAGCGTTGTTCCAACCAACACCGGGGAGCTGTTTTTT. This chain links TRBV29-1 with TRBJ2-2; D is unclear. Between the trimmed V and J ends, which lost 4 bases and 2 bases, there was a span of 8 bases. The germline CDR1 and CDR2 sequences are SQVTM and ANQGSEA. The CDR3 contains 13 residues.

This clone was observed a handful of times. This rearrangement joins TRBV6-1 to TRBJ2-7; D possibly corresponds to TRBD1 (6 bases). Trimming took off 8 bases at V and 4 bases at J, with 18 bases between the two ends. Germline CDR1 and CDR2: MNHNS and SASEGT. This CDR3 region has 14 residues. CDR3: CASGPWGQGYEQYF. In nucleotides, the CDR3 is TGTGCCAGCGGACCCTGGGGGCAAGGGTACGAGCAGTACTTC.

V usage is TRBV10-2 and J usage is TRBJ2-3; 7 bases are a match to TRBD2. Per the germline V gene, CDR1 is WSHSY and CDR2 is SAAADI. The V gene end was trimmed by 8 bases and the J gene end by 3 bases; junction bases not matched to a gene: 11. CDR3 length: 15 amino acids. The CDR3 DNA reads TGCGCCAGCCTTCGGGGGGTTTTAGGGACAGATACGCAGTATTTT. Residues: CASLRGVLGTDTQYF.

The chain has TRBV6-5 and TRBJ2-2, with D unclear. The V end lost 0 bases, the J end lost 6 bases, and 5 bases lay between the germline ends. The CDR3 consists of 13 residues. Germline CDR1 MNHEY, CDR2 SVGAGI. DNA of the CDR3: TGTGCCAGCAGTTACTCAAGCCCCGGGGAGCTGTTTTTT. Its translation: CASSYSSPGELFF.

V and J are TRBV4-1 and TRBJ2-7; 10 nucleotides align to TRBD2. The CDR3 is 16 residues long. Germline CDR1 and CDR2: MGHRA and YSYEKL. Trimming at V came to 4 bases and at J to 0 bases, leaving 6 bases not matched to a gene. DNA for the CDR3: TGCGCCAGCAGCCCGGAGACTAGCGGGCACTCCTACGAGCAGTACTTC. This sequence encodes CASSPETSGHSYEQYF.

J is TRBJ2-7 and V is TRBV29-1; D not resolved. CDR1 is SQVTM, CDR2 ANQGSEA, per germline. V gave up 4 bases and J gave up 0 bases, with 7 bases separating them. The CDR3 loop spans 12 amino acids. CDR3 amino acids: CSVAGSSYEQYF. In DNA form, the CDR3 reads TGCAGCGTTGCGGGTAGCTCCTACGAGCAGTACTTC.

V is TRBV7-9 and J is TRBJ2-1, with 8 bases fitting TRBD2. The germline gives CDR1 SEHNR, CDR2 FQNEAQ (reference sequence). The CDR3 covers 14 residues. J was trimmed by 6 bases and V by 3 bases; bases with no gene match: 4. CDR3 nucleotides: TGTGCCAGCAGCTTCGGGCTAGCGGGCAATGAGCAGTTCTTC. This codes for CASSFGLAGNEQFF.